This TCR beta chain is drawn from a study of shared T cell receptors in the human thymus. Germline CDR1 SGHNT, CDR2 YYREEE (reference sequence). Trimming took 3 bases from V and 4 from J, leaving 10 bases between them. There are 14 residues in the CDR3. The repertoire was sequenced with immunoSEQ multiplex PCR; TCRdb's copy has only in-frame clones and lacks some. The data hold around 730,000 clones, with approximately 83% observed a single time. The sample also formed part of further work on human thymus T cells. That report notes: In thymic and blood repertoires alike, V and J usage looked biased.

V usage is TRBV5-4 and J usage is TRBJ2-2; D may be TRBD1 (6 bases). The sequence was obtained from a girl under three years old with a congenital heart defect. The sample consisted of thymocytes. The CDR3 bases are TGTGCCAGCAGCTCCTGGGGGCCCACCGGGGAGCTGTTTTTT. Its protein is CASSSWGPTGELFF.